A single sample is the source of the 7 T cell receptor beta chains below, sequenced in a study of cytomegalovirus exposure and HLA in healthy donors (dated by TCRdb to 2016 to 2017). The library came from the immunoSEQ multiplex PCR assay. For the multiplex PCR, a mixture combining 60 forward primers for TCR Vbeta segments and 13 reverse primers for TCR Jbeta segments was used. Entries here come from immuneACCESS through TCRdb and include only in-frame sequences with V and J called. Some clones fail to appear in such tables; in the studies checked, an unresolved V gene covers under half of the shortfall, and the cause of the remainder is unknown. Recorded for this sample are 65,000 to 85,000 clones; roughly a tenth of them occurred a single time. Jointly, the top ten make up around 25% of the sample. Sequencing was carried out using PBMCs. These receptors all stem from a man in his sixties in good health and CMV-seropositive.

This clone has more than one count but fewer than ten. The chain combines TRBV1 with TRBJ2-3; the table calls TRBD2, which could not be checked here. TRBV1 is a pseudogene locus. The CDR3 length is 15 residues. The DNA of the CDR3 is TGCACCATAAAATGCGGGATCCCCCCCACAGATACGCAGTATTTT. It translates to CTIKCGIPPTDTQYF.

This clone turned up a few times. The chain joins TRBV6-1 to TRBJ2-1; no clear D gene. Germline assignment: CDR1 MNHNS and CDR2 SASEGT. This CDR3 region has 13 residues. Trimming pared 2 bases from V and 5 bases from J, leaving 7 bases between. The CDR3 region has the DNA TGTGCCAGCAGTGAACTACAGAACAATGAGCAGTTCTTC. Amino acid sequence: CASSELQNNEQFF.

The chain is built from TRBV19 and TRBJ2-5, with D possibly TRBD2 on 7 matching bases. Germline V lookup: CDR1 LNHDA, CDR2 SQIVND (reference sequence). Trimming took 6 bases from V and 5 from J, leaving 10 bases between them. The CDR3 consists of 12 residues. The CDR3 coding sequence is TGTGCCAGTAGGGGGGGGGCCGAGACCCAGTACTTC. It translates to CASRGGAETQYF. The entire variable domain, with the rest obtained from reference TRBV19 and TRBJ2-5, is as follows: DGGITQSPKYLFRKEGQNVTLSCEQNLNHDAMYWYRQDPGQGLRLIYYSQIVNDFQKGDIAEGYSVSREKKESFPLTVTSAQKNPTAFYLCASRGGAETQYFGPGTRLLVL.

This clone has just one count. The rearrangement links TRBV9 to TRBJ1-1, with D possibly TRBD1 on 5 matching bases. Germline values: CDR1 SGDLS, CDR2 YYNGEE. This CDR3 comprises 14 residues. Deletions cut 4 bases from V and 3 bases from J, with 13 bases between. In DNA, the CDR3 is TGTGCCAGCAGCCACGGGTGGGGGGACACTGAAGCTTTCTTT. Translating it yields CASSHGWGDTEAFF.

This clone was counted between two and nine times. The CDR3, as DNA: TGTGCCAGCAGTTTAGTTCGGGGTGAGGTAAACACTGAAGCTTTCTTT. Translation gives CASSLVRGEVNTEAFF. The chain carries TRBV27 and TRBJ1-1; no definite D call. V was pared by 2 bases and J by 2 bases, with 15 bases between. The germline CDR1 and CDR2 sequences are MNHEY and SMNVEV (reference sequence). CDR3 size: 16 residues.

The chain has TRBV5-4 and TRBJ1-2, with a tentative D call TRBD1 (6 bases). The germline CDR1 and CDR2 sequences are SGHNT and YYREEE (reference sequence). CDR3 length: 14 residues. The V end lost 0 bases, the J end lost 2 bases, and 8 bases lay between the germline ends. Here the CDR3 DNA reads TGTGCCAGCAGCTTGGCAGGGGCCAACTATGGCTACACCTTC. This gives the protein CASSLAGANYGYTF.

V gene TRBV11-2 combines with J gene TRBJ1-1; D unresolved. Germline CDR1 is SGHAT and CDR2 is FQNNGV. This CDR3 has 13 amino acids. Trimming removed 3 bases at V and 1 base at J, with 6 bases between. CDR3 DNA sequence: TGTGCCAGCAGCTTTGACTGGAACACTGAAGCTTTCTTT. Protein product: CASSFDWNTEAFF. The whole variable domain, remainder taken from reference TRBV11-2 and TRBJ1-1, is EAGVAQSPRYKIIEKRQSVAFWCNPISGHATLYWYQQILGQGPKLLIQFQNNGVVDDSQLPKDRFSAERLKGVDSTLKIQPAKLEDSAVYLCASSFDWNTEAFFGQGTRLTVV.